This entry features one T cell receptor beta chain sequence. The germline CDR1 and CDR2 sequences are SGHRS and YFSETQ. Trimming removed 2 bases from V and 5 bases from J; junction bases left unmatched: 14. This CDR3 comprises 18 residues. These data originate in a study of blood T cell repertoires in COVID-19. Donors in Cohort 3 who had recovered were those with two negative PCRs, healthcare professional clearance, or resolution of their symptoms. Repertoires were generated with immunoSEQ multiplex PCR, while TCRdb's copy carries only in-frame clones and drops some. The table records roughly 290,000 clones, approximately 85% of them present only once.

This sequence was found in a woman between 25 and 40 years old who had recovered from COVID-19. The sequenced sample was PBMCs or T cells enriched from blood (not recorded which). The V and J genes are TRBV5-1 and TRBJ2-3; TRBD2 agrees at 10 bases. This CDR3 is CASSFSQSAGGLGDTQYF. The CDR3 DNA reads as TGCGCCAGCAGCTTTTCCCAATCAGCGGGGGGGCTTGGAGATACGCAGTATTTT.